Following are 13 T cell receptor beta chains from one sample sequenced in a study of blood T cells in healthy people across ages (dated by TCRdb to between 2015 and 2017). The library was generated by 5' RACE. The sequencing machine was an Illumina HiSeq 2500. A second PCR of about 6 to 11 cycles was run with a J-beta primer mix and a sample-barcoded 5' primer. TCRdb redid the processing of the public reads, applying fastp at Q25 and MiXCR, and retained in-frame beta chains. Rows with one shared CDR3 protein collapse into an entry with the most common genes and DNA. The table for this sample lists roughly 2 million distinct CDR3 sequences; around 50% of them were counted only once. The ten largest account for 2.1% of the sample. The sequencing input was blood. These receptors all come from a woman between 40 and 55 years old in good health.

J is TRBJ2-1 and V is TRBV5-6, with 11 bases aligning to TRBD2. Germline lookup yields CDR1 SGHDT and CDR2 YYEEEE. CDR3 size: 16 residues. After removal of 5 bases from V and 6 bases from J, the junction contained 10 bases not matched to a gene. The CDR3 loop reads CASRLLAGVTGNEQFF. The CDR3, as DNA: TGTGCCAGCAGGTTACTAGCGGGGGTGACCGGCAATGAGCAGTTCTTC.

Comments on this clonotype: The conserved phenylalanine or tryptophan normally closing the CDR3 is absent here, so this likely arose from a read error. V is TRBV12-3 or TRBV12-4 and J is TRBJ2-3; possible D gene TRBD2, 6 bases. The CDR3 length is 18 residues. V lost 2 bases and J 1 base, leaving 19 bases between the germline ends. CDR3 sequence: CASSLWVEGRGGTDTQYS. CDR3 DNA: TGTGCCAGCAGTTTATGGGTGGAGGGGAGAGGGGGCACAGATACGCAGTATTCT.

The genes are TRBV11-2 and TRBJ1-2, with TRBD1 as a possible D gene (6 bases). CDR1 is SGHAT, CDR2 FQNNGV, per germline. The CDR3 runs 13 residues. Trimming shortened V by 5 bases and J by 8 bases, and 15 bases separated the two germline ends. The CDR3 spells CASSSRQAGGYTF. The CDR3 nucleotides are TGTGCCAGCAGCAGCCGACAGGCGGGCGGCTACACCTTC.

The chain carries TRBV25-1 and TRBJ1-2, with D perhaps matching TRBD1 (6 bases). Germline lookup yields CDR1 MGHDK and CDR2 SYGVNS. This CDR3 is built from 15 residues. V was trimmed by 1 base and J by 4 bases, leaving 13 bases between them. The CDR3 DNA is TGTGCCAGCAGTGAATTTGAGGGACACCTCTATGGCTACACCTTC. Its translation is CASSEFEGHLYGYTF.

This chain connects TRBV6-1 to TRBJ2-7; unclear D gene. Trimming stripped 7 bases from V and 1 base from J, with 14 bases between. Germline loops: CDR1 MNHNS, CDR2 SASEGT. The CDR3 totals 14 residues. The CDR3 reads CASIPDPASYEQYF. The CDR3 region has the DNA TGTGCCAGCATCCCGGACCCAGCGTCCTACGAGCAGTACTTC.

This clonotype was found once. V and J are TRBV28 and TRBJ1-2; perhaps TRBD1 as D (6 bases). The length of the CDR3 is 14 residues. Germline assignment: CDR1 MDHEN and CDR2 SYDVKM. Deletions cut 5 bases from V and 5 bases from J, with 15 bases between. The CDR3 region is CASSPSGTPYGYTF. The DNA of the CDR3 is TGTGCCAGCAGTCCCAGCGGGACACCTTATGGCTACACCTTC.

The chain recombines TRBV29-1 with TRBJ1-2; no clear D gene. The germline gives CDR1 SQVTM, CDR2 ANQGSEA. This CDR3 has 12 residues. Between the trimmed V and J ends, which lost 6 bases and 0 bases, there was a span of 8 bases. CDR3: CSVSGANYGYTF. The CDR3 nucleotides read TGCAGCGTATCCGGGGCTAACTATGGCTACACCTTC.

This clonotype was found a few times. One end of the junction does not line up with germline, which may come from a read error. This sequence joins TRBV7-7 and TRBJ2-5; D is undetermined. The V gene's germline CDR1 is SSHAT and CDR2 FNYEAQ (reference sequence). This CDR3 has 15 amino acids. CDR3 region: CASSLGPDQEETQYF. Written as DNA, the CDR3 is TGTGCTAGCAGCTTAGGTCCCGATCAGGAGGAGACCCAGTACTTC. The full variable domain, in which reference TRBV7-7 and TRBJ2-5 provide the parts outside the CDR3, is GAGVSQSPRYKVTKRGQDVTLRCDPISSHATLYWYQQALGQGPEFLTYFNYEAQPDKSGLPSDRFSAERPEGSISTLTIQRTEQRDSAMYRCASSLGPDQEETQYFGPGTRLLVL.

The J gene is TRBJ1-2, the V gene TRBV9, with a possible D match to TRBD1 (6 bases). The CDR3 is 17 residues long. CDR1 and CDR2 from the germline V gene are SGDLS and YYNGEE. Trimming took off 3 bases at V and 8 bases at J, with 26 bases between the two ends. The CDR3 here is CASSGSFGQLSGEGYTF. Written as DNA, the CDR3 is TGTGCCAGCAGCGGTAGCTTTGGACAGCTAAGTGGCGAAGGCTACACCTTC. Combining the CDR3 with reference TRBV9 and TRBJ1-2 gives the whole variable domain DSGVTQTPKHLITATGQRVTLRCSPRSGDLSVYWYQQSLDQGLQFLIQYYNGEERAKGNILERFSAQQFPDLHSELNLSSLELGDSALYFCASSGSFGQLSGEGYTFGSGTRLTVV.

This CDR3 reads CASSLGTGLGKQYF. The CDR3 nucleotides read TGTGCCAGCAGCCTTGGGACAGGCCTTGGGAAGCAGTACTTC. The genes are TRBV28 and TRBJ2-5; TRBD1 agrees at 8 bases. The CDR3 loop spans 14 amino acids. Germline trimming cut 6 bases from V and 11 bases from J; bases unmatched to any gene: 14. Germline CDR1 MDHEN, CDR2 SYDVKM.

The gene calls are TRBV4-3 and TRBJ2-5; a possible D gene is TRBD1 (5 bases). V gave up 0 bases and J gave up 3 bases, with 17 bases separating them. The length of the CDR3 is 17 residues. Germline V lookup: CDR1 LGHNA, CDR2 YSLEER. The CDR3 bases are TGCGCCAGCAGCCAAGATCTTGCGCAGGGCCCCGAAGAGACCCAGTACTTC. Protein product: CASSQDLAQGPEETQYF.

This clonotype was seen a few times. The rearrangement joins TRBV5-1 to TRBJ2-7; 8 nucleotides align to TRBD1. The CDR3 is 15 amino acids. CDR1 and CDR2 from the germline V gene are SGHRS and YFSETQ. V shed 4 bases and J 5 bases; nucleotides not matched to a gene: 11. CDR3 sequence: CASSTLTTGAHEQYF. The CDR3 region has the DNA TGCGCCAGCAGCACCCTAACGACAGGGGCCCACGAGCAGTACTTC.

V and J are TRBV20-1 and TRBJ2-5, with D perhaps given as TRBD1 or TRBD2 (5 bases each). Trimming left V 2 bases short and J 2 bases short, with 15 bases between. CDR3 size: 15 residues. Germline V CDR1 and CDR2: DFQATT, SNEGSKA (reference sequence). CDR3 in amino acids: CSARPGRESQETQYF. The CDR3 DNA sequence: TGCAGTGCTAGACCCGGCAGGGAGTCTCAAGAGACCCAGTACTTC.